Sequencing of this T cell receptor beta chain was carried out in a study of blood T cell repertoires in COVID-19. TCRdb's table, derived via immunoSEQ multiplex PCR, lists solely in-frame clones and lacks some. The data contain 200,000 to 250,000 clones, about four fifths of them seen just once; the ten biggest clones take up approximately 1.8%. The study drew participants aged about 18 to 95 years from some 24 US areas. Germline-derived CDR1 and CDR2 are LGHNA and YSLEER. The CDR3 totals 14 residues. J lost 4 bases, V lost 1 base, and 4 bases had no gene match. The origin of this receptor is a man aged 55 to 69 who had recovered from COVID-19. The chain is built from TRBV4-3 and TRBJ2-7; 7 bases align to TRBD1. Sequencing input: PBMCs or T cells enriched from blood (not recorded which). This CDR3 reads CASSQVRGMYEQYF. The DNA for the CDR3 is TGCGCCAGCAGCCAAGTCAGGGGGATGTACGAGCAGTACTTC.